The next 2 T cell receptor beta chains were all read from a single sample in a study of OX40 agonist ivuxolimab in advanced cancers. The table came from immunoSEQ multiplex PCR; TCRdb's copy has only in-frame clones and leaves some out. Of around 140,000 clones listed, just over 90% were seen once; the top ten hold roughly 1%. Material: CD4+ or CD8+ T cells sorted from blood, obtained in a trial of the OX40 agonist ivuxolimab. These receptors originate from an adult with an advanced solid tumor such as melanoma, head and neck, liver or kidney cancer.

V is TRBV7-9 and J is TRBJ1-4; tentatively, D is TRBD1 (5 bases). CDR1 is SEHNR and CDR2 is FQNEAQ in the germline V gene (reference sequence). The CDR3 sequence is 16 residues long. V lost 4 bases and J lost 4, with 16 bases in between. The CDR3 region is CASSSGGLLLNEKLFF. CDR3 bases: TGTGCCAGCAGCTCTGGGGGTCTACTCCTTAATGAAAAACTGTTTTTT.

This clone was counted a single time. In DNA form, the CDR3 reads TGTGCCAGCCCTGGACAGGGGGCCTTTCAGCCCCAGCATTTT. The encoded protein is CASPGQGAFQPQHF. This sequence joins TRBV27 and TRBJ1-5, with 11 bases identical to TRBD1. The length of the CDR3 is 14 residues. CDR1 is MNHEY, CDR2 SMNVEV, per germline (reference sequence). The J segment lost 6 bases and the V segment lost 8 bases, leaving 6 bases of the junction unmatched.